This TCR beta chain is drawn from a study of human T cells and chemical hapten exposure. At the level of the study: Patients had diphenylcyclopropenone applied to the scalp weekly throughout the approximately 24-week study.

Time point denoted: pre-sensitization, week 0. Treatment indicated: therapeutic diphenylcyclopropenone sensitization with weekly scalp DPC. One entry per CDR3 protein, called by TCRdb with MiXCR from the RACE reads. The table lists roughly 380,000 distinct CDR3 sequences, approximately 5.1% of them singletons, with around 2.6% in the top ten. With 0 bases removed from V and 3 bases from J, the gap between germline ends came to 16 bases. This CDR3 is built from 16 residues. CDR1 and CDR2 (germline): DFQATT, SNEGSKA (reference sequence). The sequence was collected from a woman aged 45 to 65 with alopecia areata. Some clones in this sample may be carry-over from other donors' samples. V usage is TRBV20-1 and J usage is TRBJ2-3, with a tentative D call TRBD2 (6 bases). Source: whole blood, taken in connection with sensitization to the hapten diphenylcyclopropenone (DPC). The CDR3, as DNA: TGCAGTGCTAGAGATCGAATAGGGACTGGTACAGATACGCAGTATTTT. Translating gives CSARDRIGTGTDTQYF.